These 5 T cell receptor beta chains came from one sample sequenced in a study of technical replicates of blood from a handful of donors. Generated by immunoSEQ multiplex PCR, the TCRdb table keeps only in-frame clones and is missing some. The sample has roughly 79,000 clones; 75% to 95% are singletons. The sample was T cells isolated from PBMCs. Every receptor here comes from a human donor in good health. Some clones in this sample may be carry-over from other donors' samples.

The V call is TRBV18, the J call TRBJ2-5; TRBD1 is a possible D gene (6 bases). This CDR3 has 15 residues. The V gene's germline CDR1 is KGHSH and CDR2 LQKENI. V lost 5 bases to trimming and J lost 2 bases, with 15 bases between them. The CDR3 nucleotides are TGTGCCAGCTCATCCTCTTTGACAGGACAAGAGACCCAGTACTTC. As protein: CASSSSLTGQETQYF. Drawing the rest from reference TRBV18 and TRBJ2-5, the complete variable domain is NAGVMQNPRHLVRRRGQEARLRCSPMKGHSHVYWYRQLPEEGLKFMVYLQKENIIDESGMPKERFSAEFPKEGPSILRIQQVVRGDSAAYFCASSSSLTGQETQYFGPGTRLLVL.

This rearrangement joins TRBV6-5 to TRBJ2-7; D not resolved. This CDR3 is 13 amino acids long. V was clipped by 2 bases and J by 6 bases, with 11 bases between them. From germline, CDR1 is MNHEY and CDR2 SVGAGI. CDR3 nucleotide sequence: TGTGCCAGCAGTTACGTTATAACGGGCGAGCAGTACTTC. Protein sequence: CASSYVITGEQYF.

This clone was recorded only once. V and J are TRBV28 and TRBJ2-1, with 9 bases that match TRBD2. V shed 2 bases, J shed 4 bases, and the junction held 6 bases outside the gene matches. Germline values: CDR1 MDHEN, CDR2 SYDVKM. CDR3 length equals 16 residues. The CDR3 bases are TGTGCCAGCAGTTTACTGGCTAGCGGGGAATACAATGAGCAGTTCTTC. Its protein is CASSLLASGEYNEQFF.

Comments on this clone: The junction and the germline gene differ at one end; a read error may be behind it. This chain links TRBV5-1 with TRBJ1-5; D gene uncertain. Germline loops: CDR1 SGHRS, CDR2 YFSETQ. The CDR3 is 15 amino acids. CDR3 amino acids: CASSFEPGSHQPQHF. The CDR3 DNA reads TGCGCCAGCAGCTTTGAACCGGGTAGCCATCAGCCCCAGCATTTT.

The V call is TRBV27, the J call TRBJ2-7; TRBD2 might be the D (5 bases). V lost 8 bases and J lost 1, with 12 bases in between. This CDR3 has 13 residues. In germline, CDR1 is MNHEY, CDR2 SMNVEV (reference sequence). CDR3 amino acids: CASSIGVSYEQYF. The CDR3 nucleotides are TGTGCCAGCTCGATCGGGGTTTCCTACGAGCAGTACTTC.